The present T cell receptor beta chain was sequenced within a study of blood T cell repertoires in COVID-19. Germline CDR1 and CDR2: SGHVS and FQNEAQ. V lost 3 bases and J lost 10; bases outside the gene matches: 7. The CDR3 spans 15 residues. Per the authors' pipeline: For nucleated cells, counts were estimated from reference gene primer amplification. The data were produced by immunoSEQ multiplex PCR, yet TCRdb's version contains in-frame clones alone and is incomplete. V, J and clone size are taken as reported in that table, and D and trimming were inferred from the DNA itself. The sample records about 300,000 clones, just under 90% being singletons.

This TCR derives from a woman aged 30 to 39 with COVID-19, enrolled during active disease. The J gene is TRBJ2-1, the V gene TRBV7-8, with 12 bases fitting TRBD1. Sequences were obtained from peripheral blood. The CDR3, as DNA: TGTGCCAGCAGCTTGGGACAGGGGGCGGTCAGGGAGCAGTTCTTC. It is translated as CASSLGQGAVREQFF.